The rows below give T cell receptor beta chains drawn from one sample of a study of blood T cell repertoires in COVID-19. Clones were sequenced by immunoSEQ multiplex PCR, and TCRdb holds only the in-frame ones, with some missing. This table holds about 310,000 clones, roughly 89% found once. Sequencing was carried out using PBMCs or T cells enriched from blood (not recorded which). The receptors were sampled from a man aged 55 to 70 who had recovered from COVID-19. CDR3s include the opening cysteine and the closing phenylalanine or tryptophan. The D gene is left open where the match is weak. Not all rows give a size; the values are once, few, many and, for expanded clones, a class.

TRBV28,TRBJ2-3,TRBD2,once,TGTGCCAGCAGTCCACCCACCGGGACTAGCGGGACAAATACGCAGTATTTT,CASSPPTGTSGTNTQYF
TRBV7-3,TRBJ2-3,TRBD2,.,TGTGCCAGCAGCTTAACGGGTAGCGGGGACATAGATACGCAGTATTTT,CASSLTGSGDIDTQYF
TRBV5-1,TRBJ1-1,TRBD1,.,TGCGCCAGCAGCCTAACAGGGGTAGTGAACACTGAAGCTTTCTTT,CASSLTGVVNTEAFF
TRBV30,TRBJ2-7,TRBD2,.,TGTGCCTGGGGACTAGCGGGGGACCGGCAGCAGTACTTC,CAWGLAGDRQQYF
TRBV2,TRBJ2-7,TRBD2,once,TGTGCCAGCAGTGCGGCGAGACTAGCGGGAGACGAGCAGTACTTC,CASSAARLAGDEQYF
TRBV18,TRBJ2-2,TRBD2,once,TGTGCCAGCTCCCCACTAGCGGGGGGGAACACCGGGGAGCTGTTTTTT,CASSPLAGGNTGELFF
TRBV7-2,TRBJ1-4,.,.,TGTGCCAGCAGCACAAGGGGTAGCACTAATGAAAAACTGTTTTTT,CASSTRGSTNEKLFF
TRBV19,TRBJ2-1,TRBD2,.,TGTGCCAGTAGTCCGAGGACTAGCGGGAGGAACAATGAGCAGTTCTTC,CASSPRTSGRNNEQFF
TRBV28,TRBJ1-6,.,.,TGTGCCAGCACTCTGGTACAGCAAAATTCACCCCTCCACTTT,CASTLVQQNSPLHF
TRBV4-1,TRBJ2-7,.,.,TGCGCCAGCAGCCAAACGGGAAGCGCCCCCTACGAGCAGTACTTC,CASSQTGSAPYEQYF
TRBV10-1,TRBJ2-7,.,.,TGCGCCAGCATCAACCGGGGGAATCCCTACGAGCAGTACTTC,CASINRGNPYEQYF
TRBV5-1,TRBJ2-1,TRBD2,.,TGCGCCAGCAGCGGCGGGACTAGCGGTTACAATGAGCAGTTCTTC,CASSGGTSGYNEQFF
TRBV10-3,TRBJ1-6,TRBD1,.,TGTGCCATCAGTGAGTGGGACAGGGGGCATTCACCCCTCCACTTT,CAISEWDRGHSPLHF
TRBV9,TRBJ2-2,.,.,TGTGCCAGCAGCGTAACGGGAGCGGGCACCGGGGAGCTGTTTTTT,CASSVTGAGTGELFF
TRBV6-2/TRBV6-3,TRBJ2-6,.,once,TGTGCCAGCAGTCCCAGGCCGCAGGCCTACTCTGGGGCCAACGTCCTGACTTTC,CASSPRPQAYSGANVLTF
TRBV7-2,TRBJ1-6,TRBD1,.,TGTGCCAGCAGCGACAGGAAGGGGGCCGAGAATTCACCCCTCCACTTT,CASSDRKGAENSPLHF
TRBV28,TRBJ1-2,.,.,TGTGCCAGCAGTTTAAGAGGGTTAGGCTACACCTTC,CASSLRGLGYTF
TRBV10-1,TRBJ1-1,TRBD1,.,TGCGCCAGCAGTCGAGACAGGGCCGGCACTGAAGCTTTCTTT,CASSRDRAGTEAFF
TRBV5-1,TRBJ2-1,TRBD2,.,TGCGCCAGCAGCTTGGGTAGCGGGAGCCCCAATGAGCAGTTCTTC,CASSLGSGSPNEQFF
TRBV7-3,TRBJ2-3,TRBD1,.,TGTGCCAGCAGCTTAAGTCGGGACAGTGTGGATACGCAGTATTTT,CASSLSRDSVDTQYF